A single sample is the source of the 22 T cell receptor beta chains below, sequenced in a study of OX40 agonist ivuxolimab in advanced cancers. Data came from immunoSEQ multiplex PCR; TCRdb stores just in-frame clones and leaves some out. This sample has tens of thousands of clones; 70% to 90% occur once, and the top ten carry 0.27%. Sequences were derived from CD4+ or CD8+ T cells sorted from blood, sampled in a trial of the OX40 agonist ivuxolimab. Receptors were obtained from an adult with an advanced solid tumor such as melanoma, head and neck, liver or kidney cancer.

V usage is TRBV5-4 and J usage is TRBJ2-7; no firm D call. Between the trimmed V and J ends, which lost 0 bases and 7 bases, there was a span of 14 bases. Germline values: CDR1 SGHNT, CDR2 YYREEE (reference sequence). The CDR3 has 14 residues. CDR3 protein: CASSLVGYMKEQYF. The CDR3 nucleotides read TGTGCCAGCAGCTTGGTGGGCTACATGAAAGAGCAGTACTTC. The variable domain in full, completed from reference TRBV5-4 and TRBJ2-7, reads ETGVTQSPTHLIKTRGQQVTLRCSSQSGHNTVSWYQQALGQGPQFIFQYYREEENGRGNFPPRFSGLQFPNYSSELNVNALELDDSALYLCASSLVGYMKEQYFGPGTRLTVT.

This chain connects TRBV28 to TRBJ2-1; no definite D call. Germline V gene lookup returns CDR1 MDHEN and CDR2 SYDVKM. Trimming cost V 7 bases and J 5 bases, with 15 bases left between them. The CDR3 is 14 residues long. The CDR3 region is CASTSWVGNNEQFF. The CDR3 nucleotides are TGTGCCAGCACCTCCTGGGTAGGAAACAATGAGCAGTTCTTC.

The chain employs TRBV23-1 and TRBJ2-2, with 12 bases aligning to TRBD1. TRBV23-1 is assigned to the ORF class and has an uncertain function. V lost 6 bases and J lost 6; bases outside the gene matches: 5. The CDR3 contains 15 residues. CDR3 DNA: TGCGCCAGCAGCCCGGGACAGGGGGCGCCCGGGGAGCTGTTTTTT. Protein: CASSPGQGAPGELFF.

V usage is TRBV5-1 and J usage is TRBJ1-1; D call uncertain. Germline CDR1 reads SGHRS; CDR2 reads YFSETQ. Trimming left V 0 bases short and J 10 bases short, with 13 bases between. The CDR3 covers 13 residues. CDR3 in DNA: TGCGCCAGCAGCTTGGGGTTCGAGGGATCAGCTTTCTTT. As protein: CASSLGFEGSAFF.

This chain joins TRBV28 and TRBJ1-4; D is unclear. The V and J ends lost 6 bases and 5 bases respectively, with 10 bases between them. Germline CDR1 reads MDHEN; CDR2 reads SYDVKM. This CDR3 comprises 13 residues. The CDR3 sequence is CASSRSRNEKLFF. The CDR3, as DNA: TGTGCCAGCAGCCGGTCAAGAAATGAAAAACTGTTTTTT.

This chain links TRBV7-9 with TRBJ1-2; the D gene is possibly TRBD1 (5 bases). The CDR3 is made up of 19 amino acids. Per the germline V gene, CDR1 is SEHNR and CDR2 is FQNEAQ (reference sequence). Trimming removed 2 bases from V and 4 bases from J, with 26 bases in between. The CDR3 DNA sequence: TGTGCCAGCAGCTTAAAGGGTGCGGACAACCTCCGCGGGTCCTATGGCTACACCTTC. Residues: CASSLKGADNLRGSYGYTF.

The chain carries TRBV6-1 and TRBJ1-5; TRBD1 is a possible D gene (6 bases). V lost 2 bases, J lost 1 base, and 15 bases lay in between. CDR3 size: 17 residues. Looked up from germline, CDR1 is MNHNS and CDR2 is SASEGT. The CDR3 is CASSERVRQGSNQPQHF. The CDR3 DNA is TGTGCCAGCAGTGAACGGGTGAGGCAGGGGAGCAATCAGCCCCAGCATTTT.

The V call is TRBV12-5, the J call TRBJ2-7, with D perhaps assigned TRBD1 or TRBD2 (6 bases each). This CDR3 has 14 amino acids. Deletions cut 2 bases from V and 3 bases from J, with 11 bases between. Germline lookup yields CDR1 LGHNT and CDR2 FRNRAP. CDR3 sequence (DNA): TGTGCTAGTGGTTTGTTAGGGGGGAACTACGAGCAGTACTTC. This codes for CASGLLGGNYEQYF.

This clone was counted a few times. This sequence joins TRBV7-2 and TRBJ2-7; 12 bases line up with TRBD2. Germline CDR1 SGHTA, CDR2 FQGNSA. V was pared by 6 bases and J by 9 bases, with 12 bases of the junction left unmatched. The CDR3 consists of 15 residues. CDR3 sequence: CASRLTGLAGLMQYF. The CDR3 nucleotides are TGTGCCAGCAGACTAACGGGACTAGCGGGCCTGATGCAGTACTTC.

The CDR3 loop is CASSTSGLWGEQYF. The CDR3 nucleotides read TGTGCCAGCAGCACTAGCGGTCTGTGGGGCGAGCAGTACTTC. The chain has TRBV7-2 and TRBJ2-7; TRBD2 matches 8 bases. V trimming: 5 bases; J trimming: 6 bases; junction bases outside the gene matches: 9. Germline CDR1 reads SGHTA; CDR2 reads FQGNSA. There are 14 residues in the CDR3.

V gene TRBV7-9 combines with J gene TRBJ2-5; 9 nucleotides match TRBD2. Germline V gives CDR1 SEHNR, CDR2 FQNEAQ (reference sequence). This CDR3 has 18 residues. V lost 5 bases, J lost 1 base, and 14 bases stayed unmatched. CDR3 residues: CASSRMSLAGRRQETQYF. As DNA, the CDR3 is TGTGCCAGCAGCCGGATGAGTCTAGCGGGGAGACGCCAAGAGACCCAGTACTTC. Filled out from reference TRBV7-9 and TRBJ2-5, the complete variable domain reads DTGVSQNPRHKITKRGQNVTFRCDPISEHNRLYWYRQTLGQGPEFLTYFQNEAQLEKSRLLSDRFSAERPKGSFSTLEIQRTEQGDSAMYLCASSRMSLAGRRQETQYFGPGTRLLVL.

The rearrangement joins TRBV5-1 to TRBJ1-1; weak D call: TRBD1 (5 bases). The germline CDR1 and CDR2 sequences are SGHRS and YFSETQ. Trimming took off 0 bases at V and 7 bases at J, with 16 bases between the two ends. The CDR3 loop spans 15 amino acids. The CDR3 nucleotides read TGCGCCAGCAGCTTGGTTCCAGGGAGCCCAGGTGAAGCTTTCTTT. Translating it yields CASSLVPGSPGEAFF.

The gene calls are TRBV18 and TRBJ2-1; 11 nucleotides align to TRBD2. The CDR3 consists of 16 residues. Unmatched junction bases numbered 5, after V lost 3 bases and J lost 4 bases. Germline assignment: CDR1 KGHSH and CDR2 LQKENI. The CDR3 here is CASSPQLAGAYNEQFF. The DNA of the CDR3 is TGTGCCAGCTCACCCCAACTAGCGGGAGCTTACAATGAGCAGTTCTTC.

This chain uses TRBV11-3 with TRBJ2-3, with D uncertain. V lost 5 bases to trimming and J lost 6 bases, with 18 bases between them. Germline V gene lookup returns CDR1 SGHNT and CDR2 YENEEA. CDR3 length: 15 amino acids. CDR3 sequence: CASSPAARVADTQYF. The CDR3, as DNA: TGTGCCAGCAGCCCGGCGGCTAGGGTGGCGGATACGCAGTATTTT.

The V call is TRBV4-3, the J call TRBJ2-1; tentative D call: TRBD2 (5 bases). The CDR3 is 14 amino acids. Between the trimmed V and J ends, which lost 0 bases and 7 bases, there was a span of 10 bases. From germline, CDR1 is LGHNA and CDR2 YSLEER. This CDR3 reads CASSQDGLANEQFF. The CDR3 DNA reads TGCGCCAGCAGCCAAGATGGGCTAGCTAATGAGCAGTTCTTC.

CDR3 region: CASSSFYEQYF. CDR3 nucleotide sequence: TGTGCCAGCAGTTCTTTCTACGAGCAGTACTTC. The V gene is TRBV28, the J gene TRBJ2-7; unclear D gene. Trimming stripped 4 bases from V and 3 bases from J, with 4 bases between. The CDR3 has 11 residues. Germline V gene lookup returns CDR1 MDHEN and CDR2 SYDVKM.

The chain joins TRBV18 to TRBJ1-5; D call uncertain. Looked up from germline, CDR1 is KGHSH and CDR2 is LQKENI. The V end lost 3 bases, the J end lost 4 bases, and 10 bases lay between the germline ends. The CDR3 runs 14 residues. In DNA, the CDR3 is TGTGCCAGCTCACCGGTGAGGCTAAATCAGCCCCAGCATTTT. Translating it yields CASSPVRLNQPQHF.

This clone was counted between two and nine times. The CDR3 here is CASSGRPSPEDTQYF. In DNA, the CDR3 is TGCGCCAGCAGCGGCAGACCTTCACCCGAAGATACGCAGTATTTT. V is TRBV5-1 and J is TRBJ2-3; D unclear. V was shortened by 4 bases and J by 5 bases, with 17 bases between the two germline ends. Germline-derived CDR1 and CDR2 are SGHRS and YFSETQ. The CDR3 runs to 15 residues.

The chain joins TRBV5-6 to TRBJ1-2; no clear D gene. Trimming cost V 2 bases and J 7 bases, with 9 bases left between them. The CDR3 has 12 residues. Germline V gene data show CDR1 as SGHDT and CDR2 as YYEEEE. CDR3 protein: CASSFRRLGYTF. In nucleotides, the CDR3 is TGTGCCAGCAGCTTTCGGCGGCTTGGCTACACCTTC.

The chain uses TRBV5-8 and TRBJ2-2; D is unclear. Trimming removed 0 bases from V and 6 bases from J, with 12 bases in between. The CDR3 totals 15 residues. CDR1 and CDR2 from the germline V gene are SGHTS and YDEGEE. CDR3 in DNA: TGTGCCAGCAGCTTGGGGCCGGAAACCGCCGGGGAGCTGTTTTTT. It yields the protein CASSLGPETAGELFF.

This chain joins TRBV19 and TRBJ2-1; D remains unclear. The V and J ends lost 3 bases and 11 bases respectively, with 8 bases between them. The CDR3 runs 11 residues. The germline gives CDR1 LNHDA, CDR2 SQIVND (reference sequence). The CDR3 protein is CASSIPPQQFF. The DNA of the CDR3 is TGTGCCAGTAGTATCCCCCCCCAGCAGTTCTTC.

The rearrangement joins TRBV28 to TRBJ2-7; 7 nucleotides agree with TRBD1. Losses at the gene ends were 6 bases for V and 3 bases for J; bases not matched to a gene: 2. The germline V gene encodes CDR1 MDHEN and CDR2 SYDVKM. This CDR3 is 12 amino acids long. Here the CDR3 reads CASRQGYYEQYF. Here the CDR3 DNA reads TGTGCCAGCAGACAGGGGTACTACGAGCAGTACTTC.